The rows below give T cell receptor beta chains drawn from one sample of a study of blood T cells in healthy people across ages. TCRdb re-analysed the 5' RACE reads in MiXCR, keeping a single row per CDR3 protein. The repertoire includes about 720,000 distinct CDR3 sequences, about a fifth of them detected once, and around 22% sits in the top ten. The sample comprised blood. These receptors originate from a man aged 70-80 years in good health. Each CDR3 is given with its conserved first and last residue.

V gene	J gene	CDR3 protein
TRBV29-1	TRBJ1-1	CSVDNRGHTEAFF
TRBV4-3	TRBJ2-5	CASSQVYGQETQYF
TRBV20-1	TRBJ1-1	CSARGTPYMNTEAFF
TRBV20-1	TRBJ2-2	CSARGLAGAANTGELFF
TRBV12-3/TRBV12-4	TRBJ2-5	CASSLWLAGGNQKTQYF
TRBV9	TRBJ2-3	CASSVTGTSPDTQYF
TRBV5-6	TRBJ2-5	CASSLATGFFETQYF
TRBV12-3/TRBV12-4	TRBJ2-1	CASNWEHNEQFF
TRBV25-1	TRBJ1-4	CASSESNRYNEKLFF
TRBV7-6	TRBJ2-2	CASSLNTGELFF
TRBV2	TRBJ1-4	CASRTENEKLFF
TRBV20-1	TRBJ2-7	CSARSLAGAGYEQYF
TRBV12-3/TRBV12-4	TRBJ1-1	CASSFGTANTEAFF
TRBV29-1	TRBJ2-6	CSVEVEGLLTF
TRBV3-1	TRBJ2-4	CASSQRTSGNNIQYF
TRBV5-1	TRBJ2-6	CASSSGAPPGANVLTF
TRBV28	TRBJ2-3	CASSPLGGDRTDTQYF
TRBV20-1	TRBJ2-5	CSAAETQETQYF
TRBV7-2	TRBJ2-1	CASSSRAPIGNEQFF
TRBV10-3	TRBJ1-1	CTISAGWDRVNTEAFF
TRBV12-3/TRBV12-4	TRBJ1-4	CASRRGKSTNEKLFF
TRBV12-3/TRBV12-4	TRBJ1-1	CASSRTSMNTEAFF
TRBV6-6	TRBJ1-5	CASTRGQSRNQPQHF
TRBV29-1	TRBJ1-1	CSAQDRPNTEAFF
TRBV5-1	TRBJ2-5	CASSARLAGGETQYF
TRBV4-1	TRBJ1-6	CASSADTGTGNSPLHF
TRBV18	TRBJ1-1	CASSQDRANTEAFF
TRBV5-1	TRBJ2-3	CASRTTVFGGRSTDTQYF
TRBV19	TRBJ1-2	CASSMAGGNYGYTF
TRBV20-1	TRBJ2-7	CSALPGLAGGYYEQYF
TRBV4-2	TRBJ2-2	CASSYDRTNTGELFF
TRBV6-6	TRBJ1-2	CASSPPGAHGYTF
TRBV4-1	TRBJ2-3	CASSQMDRADTQYF
TRBV6-1	TRBJ2-3	CASSGRSGSVRGDTQYF
TRBV29-1	TRBJ1-1	CSAYPGSTEAFF
TRBV27	TRBJ1-6	CASSFRAASSPLHF
TRBV20-1	TRBJ2-3	CSARDLADSTDTQYF
TRBV28	TRBJ2-2	CASSLTHTGELFF
TRBV7-8	TRBJ1-1	CASSPGTMGEAFF
TRBV3-1	-	CASSQSRVGEQYF
TRBV11-2	TRBJ2-1	CASSLTSSLINEQFF
TRBV5-4	-	CASSLDSGSSYEQYF
TRBV11-2	TRBJ2-1	CASSLGAGGFNEQFF
TRBV7-9	TRBJ1-3	CASSSSVISGNTIYF
TRBV5-1	TRBJ1-4	CASSLVSSTNEKLFF
TRBV29-1	TRBJ2-1	CSADTGGAGNEQFF
TRBV25-1	TRBJ1-2	CASRKGGVDYGYTF
TRBV18	-	CASSPSGTSGQQFF
TRBV6-2/TRBV6-3	TRBJ2-1	CASDTFGQGQFF
TRBV27	TRBJ2-6	CASQDSGANVLTF
TRBV9	TRBJ2-1	CASSAGTKYNEQFF
TRBV5-1	TRBJ2-3	CASKFGTSGGATDTQYF
TRBV10-3	TRBJ1-2	CTISERQDYGYTF